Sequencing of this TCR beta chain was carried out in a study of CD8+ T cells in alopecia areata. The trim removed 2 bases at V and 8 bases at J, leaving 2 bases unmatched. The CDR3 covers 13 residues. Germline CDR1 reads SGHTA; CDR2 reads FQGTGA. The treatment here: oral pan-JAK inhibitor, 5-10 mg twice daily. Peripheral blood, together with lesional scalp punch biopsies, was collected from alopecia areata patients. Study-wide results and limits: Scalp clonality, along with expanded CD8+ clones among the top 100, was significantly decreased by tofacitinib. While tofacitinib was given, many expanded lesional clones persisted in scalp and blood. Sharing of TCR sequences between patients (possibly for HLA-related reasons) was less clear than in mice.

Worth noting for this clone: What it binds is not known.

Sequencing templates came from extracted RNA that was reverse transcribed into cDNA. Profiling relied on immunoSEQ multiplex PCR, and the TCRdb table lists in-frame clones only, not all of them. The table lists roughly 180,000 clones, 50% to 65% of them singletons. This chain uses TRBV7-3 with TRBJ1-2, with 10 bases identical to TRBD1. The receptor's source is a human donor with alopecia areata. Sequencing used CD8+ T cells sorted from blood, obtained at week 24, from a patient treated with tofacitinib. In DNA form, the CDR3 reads TGTGCCAGCAGCTTAGACAGGGGGCGAGGCTACACCTTC. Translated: CASSLDRGRGYTF. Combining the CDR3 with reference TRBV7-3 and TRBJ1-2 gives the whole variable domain GAGVSQTPSNKVTEKGKYVELRCDPISGHTALYWYRQSLGQGPEFLIYFQGTGAADDSGLPNDRFFAVRPEGSVSTLKIQRTERGDSAVYLCASSLDRGRGYTFGSGTRLTVV.